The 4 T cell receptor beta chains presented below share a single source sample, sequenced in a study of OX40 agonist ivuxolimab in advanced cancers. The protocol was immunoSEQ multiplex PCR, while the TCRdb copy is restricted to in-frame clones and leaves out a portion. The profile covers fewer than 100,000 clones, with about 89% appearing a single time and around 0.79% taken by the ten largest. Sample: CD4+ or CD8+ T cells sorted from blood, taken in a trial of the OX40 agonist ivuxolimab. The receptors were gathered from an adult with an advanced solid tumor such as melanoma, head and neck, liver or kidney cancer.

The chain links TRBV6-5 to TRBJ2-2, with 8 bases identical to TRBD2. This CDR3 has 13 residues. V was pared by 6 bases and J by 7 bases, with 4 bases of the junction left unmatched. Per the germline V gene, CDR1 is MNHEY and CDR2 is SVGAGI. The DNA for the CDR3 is TGTGCCAGCAGGGGCGGGAGGCACGGGGAGCTGTTTTTT. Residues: CASRGGRHGELFF.

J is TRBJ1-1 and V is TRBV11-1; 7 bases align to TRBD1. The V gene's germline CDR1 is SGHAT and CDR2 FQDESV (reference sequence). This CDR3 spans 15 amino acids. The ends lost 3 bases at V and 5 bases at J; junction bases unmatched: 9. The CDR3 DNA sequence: TGTGCCAGCAGCTTGTCTACCAGGGGGGCTACTGAAGCTTTCTTT. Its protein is CASSLSTRGATEAFF.

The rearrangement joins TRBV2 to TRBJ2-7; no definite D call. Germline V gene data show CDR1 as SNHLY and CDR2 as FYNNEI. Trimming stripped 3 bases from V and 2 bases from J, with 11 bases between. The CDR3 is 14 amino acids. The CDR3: CASSENELTYEQYF. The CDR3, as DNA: TGTGCCAGCAGTGAGAATGAGTTAACCTACGAGCAGTACTTC.

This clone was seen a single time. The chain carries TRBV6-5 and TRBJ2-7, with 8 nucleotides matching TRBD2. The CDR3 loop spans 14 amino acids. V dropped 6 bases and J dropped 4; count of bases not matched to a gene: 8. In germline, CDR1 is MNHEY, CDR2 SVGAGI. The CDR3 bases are TGTGCCAGCAGCTACAGCGGGAGAGAATACGAGCAGTACTTC. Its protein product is CASSYSGREYEQYF.